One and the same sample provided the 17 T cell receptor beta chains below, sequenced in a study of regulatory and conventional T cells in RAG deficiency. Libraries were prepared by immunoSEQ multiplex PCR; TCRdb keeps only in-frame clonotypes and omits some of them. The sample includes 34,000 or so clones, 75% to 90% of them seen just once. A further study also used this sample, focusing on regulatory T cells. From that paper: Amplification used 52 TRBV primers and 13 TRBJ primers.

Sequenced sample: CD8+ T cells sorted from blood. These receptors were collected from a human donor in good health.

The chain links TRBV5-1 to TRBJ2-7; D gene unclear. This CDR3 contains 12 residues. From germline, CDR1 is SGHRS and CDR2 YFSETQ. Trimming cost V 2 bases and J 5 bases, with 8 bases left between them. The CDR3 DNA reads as TGCGCCAGCAGCTTTAGGGATGACGAGCAGTACTTC. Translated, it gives CASSFRDDEQYF.

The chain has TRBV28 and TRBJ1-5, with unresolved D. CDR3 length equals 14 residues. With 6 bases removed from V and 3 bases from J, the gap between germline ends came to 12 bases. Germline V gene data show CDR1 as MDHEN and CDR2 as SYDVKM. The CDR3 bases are TGTGCCAGCAGGACCTTCGGGCCCAATCAGCCCCAGCATTTT. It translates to CASRTFGPNQPQHF.

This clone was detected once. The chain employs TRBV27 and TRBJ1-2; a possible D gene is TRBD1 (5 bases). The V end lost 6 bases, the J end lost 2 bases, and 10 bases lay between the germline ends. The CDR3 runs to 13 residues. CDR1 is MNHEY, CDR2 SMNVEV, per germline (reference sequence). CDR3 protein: CASSRGVNYGYTF. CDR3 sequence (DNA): TGTGCCAGCAGCCGAGGGGTGAACTATGGCTACACCTTC.

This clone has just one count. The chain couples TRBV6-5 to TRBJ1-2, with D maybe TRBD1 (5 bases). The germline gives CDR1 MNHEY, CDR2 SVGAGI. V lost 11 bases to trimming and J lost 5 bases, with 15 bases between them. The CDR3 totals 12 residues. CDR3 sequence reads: CAVGQGLYGYTF. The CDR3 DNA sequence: TGTGCCGTAGGGCAGGGCCTTTATGGCTACACCTTC.

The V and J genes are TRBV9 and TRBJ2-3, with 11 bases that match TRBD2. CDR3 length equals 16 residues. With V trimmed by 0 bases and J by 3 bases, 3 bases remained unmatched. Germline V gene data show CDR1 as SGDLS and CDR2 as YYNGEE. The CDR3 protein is CASSVATSGATDTQYF. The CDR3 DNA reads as TGTGCCAGCAGCGTAGCGACTAGCGGGGCGACAGATACGCAGTATTTT.

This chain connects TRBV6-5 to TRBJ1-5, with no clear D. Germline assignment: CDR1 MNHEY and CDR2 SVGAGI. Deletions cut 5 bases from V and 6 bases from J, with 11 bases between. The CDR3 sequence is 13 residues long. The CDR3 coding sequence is TGTGCCAGCAGTCTGACTTGGGGTCAGCCCCAGCATTTT. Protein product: CASSLTWGQPQHF.

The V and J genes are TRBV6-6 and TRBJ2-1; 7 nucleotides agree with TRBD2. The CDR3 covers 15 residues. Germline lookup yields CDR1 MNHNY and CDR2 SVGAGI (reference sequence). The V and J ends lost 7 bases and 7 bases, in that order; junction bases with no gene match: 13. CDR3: CASTPASGGGNEQFF. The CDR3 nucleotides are TGTGCCAGCACACCGGCTAGCGGAGGCGGAAATGAGCAGTTCTTC.

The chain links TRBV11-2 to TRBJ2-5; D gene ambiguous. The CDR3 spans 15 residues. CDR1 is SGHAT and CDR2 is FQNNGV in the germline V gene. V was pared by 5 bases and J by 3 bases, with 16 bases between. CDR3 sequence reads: CASSIGPAEKETQYF. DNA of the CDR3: TGTGCCAGCAGCATAGGGCCTGCGGAGAAAGAGACCCAGTACTTC.

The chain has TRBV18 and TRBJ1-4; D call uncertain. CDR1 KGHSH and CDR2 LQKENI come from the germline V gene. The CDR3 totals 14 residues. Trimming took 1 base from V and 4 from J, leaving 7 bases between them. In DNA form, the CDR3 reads TGTGCCAGCTCACCACGTAGGAATAATGAAAAACTGTTTTTT. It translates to CASSPRRNNEKLFF.

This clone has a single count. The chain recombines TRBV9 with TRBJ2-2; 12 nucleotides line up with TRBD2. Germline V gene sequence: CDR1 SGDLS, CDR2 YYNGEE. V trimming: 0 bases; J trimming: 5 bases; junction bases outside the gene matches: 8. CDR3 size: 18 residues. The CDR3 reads CASSVVASGGASTGELFF. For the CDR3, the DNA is TGTGCCAGCAGCGTAGTGGCTAGCGGGGGGGCCTCGACCGGGGAGCTGTTTTTT.

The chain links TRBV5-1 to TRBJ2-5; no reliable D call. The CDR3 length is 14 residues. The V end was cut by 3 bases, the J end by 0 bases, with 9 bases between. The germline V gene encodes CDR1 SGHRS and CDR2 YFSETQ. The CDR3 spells CASSYNRYQETQYF. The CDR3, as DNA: TGCGCCAGCAGCTACAACAGATACCAAGAGACCCAGTACTTC. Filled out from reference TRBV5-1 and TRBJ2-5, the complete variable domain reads KAGVTQTPRYLIKTRGQQVTLSCSPISGHRSVSWYQQTPGQGLQFLFEYFSETQRNKGNFPGRFSGRQFSNSRSEMNVSTLELGDSALYLCASSYNRYQETQYFGPGTRLLVL.

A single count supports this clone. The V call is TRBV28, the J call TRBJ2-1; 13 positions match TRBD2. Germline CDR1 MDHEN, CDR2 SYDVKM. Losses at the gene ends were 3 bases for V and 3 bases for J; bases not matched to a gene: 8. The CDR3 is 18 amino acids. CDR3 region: CASSFEGTSGMLYNEQFF. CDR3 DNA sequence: TGTGCCAGCAGTTTCGAGGGGACTAGCGGGATGCTCTACAATGAGCAGTTCTTC.

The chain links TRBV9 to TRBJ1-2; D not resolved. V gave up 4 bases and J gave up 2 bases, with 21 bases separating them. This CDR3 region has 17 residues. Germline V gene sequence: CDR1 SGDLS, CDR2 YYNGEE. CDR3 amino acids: CASSSPEAGFGNYGYTF. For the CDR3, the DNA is TGTGCCAGCAGCTCACCCGAAGCGGGGTTCGGAAACTATGGCTACACCTTC.

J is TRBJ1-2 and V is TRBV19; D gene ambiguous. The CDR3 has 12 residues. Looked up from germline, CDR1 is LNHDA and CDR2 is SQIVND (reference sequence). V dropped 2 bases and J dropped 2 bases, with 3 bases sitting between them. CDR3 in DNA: TGTGCCAGTAGTATATCCAACTATGGCTACACCTTC. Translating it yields CASSISNYGYTF.

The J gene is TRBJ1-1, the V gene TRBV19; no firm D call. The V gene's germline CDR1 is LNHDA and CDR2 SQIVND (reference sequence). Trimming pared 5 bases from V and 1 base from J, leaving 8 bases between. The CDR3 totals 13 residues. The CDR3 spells CASSWTENTEAFF. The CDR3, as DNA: TGTGCCAGTAGTTGGACTGAGAACACTGAAGCTTTCTTT.

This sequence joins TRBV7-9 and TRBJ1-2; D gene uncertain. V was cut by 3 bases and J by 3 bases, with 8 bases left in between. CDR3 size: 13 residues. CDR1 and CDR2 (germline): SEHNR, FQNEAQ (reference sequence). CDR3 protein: CASSFETDYGYTF. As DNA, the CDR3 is TGTGCCAGCAGCTTCGAAACGGACTATGGCTACACCTTC.

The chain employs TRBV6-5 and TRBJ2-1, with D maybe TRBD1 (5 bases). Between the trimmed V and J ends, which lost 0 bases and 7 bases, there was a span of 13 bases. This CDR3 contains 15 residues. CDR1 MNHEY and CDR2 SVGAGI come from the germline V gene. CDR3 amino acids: CASSYSRSGWNEQFF. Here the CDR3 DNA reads TGTGCCAGCAGTTACTCGAGATCAGGGTGGAATGAGCAGTTCTTC.